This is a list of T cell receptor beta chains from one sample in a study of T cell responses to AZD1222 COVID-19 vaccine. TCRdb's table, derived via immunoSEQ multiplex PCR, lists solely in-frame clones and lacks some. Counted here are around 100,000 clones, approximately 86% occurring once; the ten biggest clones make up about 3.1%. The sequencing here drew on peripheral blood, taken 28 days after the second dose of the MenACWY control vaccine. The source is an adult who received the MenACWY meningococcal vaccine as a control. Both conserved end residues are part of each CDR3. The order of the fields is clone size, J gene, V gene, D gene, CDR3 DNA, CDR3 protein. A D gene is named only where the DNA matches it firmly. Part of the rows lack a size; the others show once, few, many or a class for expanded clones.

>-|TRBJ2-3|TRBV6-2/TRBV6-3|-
TGTGCCAGCAGTTATTTTGGGGATAACGGGGGCACAGATACGCAGTATTTT
CASSYFGDNGGTDTQYF
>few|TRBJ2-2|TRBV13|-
TGTGCCAGCAGCCGTGGTTCGGGGCAAAACACCGGGGAGCTGTTTTTT
CASSRGSGQNTGELFF
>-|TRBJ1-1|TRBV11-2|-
TGTGCCAGCAGCCCAGTCTCGGGGGGGAGCACTGAAGCTTTCTTT
CASSPVSGGSTEAFF
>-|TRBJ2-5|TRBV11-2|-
TGTGCCAGCAGGGCCGTGGGGGGCCCTTCGTACCAAGAGACCCAGTACTTC
CASRAVGGPSYQETQYF
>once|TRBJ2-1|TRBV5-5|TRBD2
TGTGCCAGCAGCCGAGGACTAGCGGGGTTCTACAATGAGCAGTTCTTC
CASSRGLAGFYNEQFF
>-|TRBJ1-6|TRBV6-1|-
TGTGCCAGCAGTGAGATAATTTCCTATAATTCACCCCTCCACTTT
CASSEIISYNSPLHF
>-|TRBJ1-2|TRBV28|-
TGTGCCAGCAGTTTAGCGGGACTCAAGCCTGACTATGGCTACACCTTC
CASSLAGLKPDYGYTF
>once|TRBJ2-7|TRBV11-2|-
TGTGCCAGCAGCTTAACAAGATCGGAGGGCACACCGGGAGTGTACGAGCAGTACTTC
CASSLTRSEGTPGVYEQYF
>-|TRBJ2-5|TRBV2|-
TGTGCCAGCAGTGAATCGGTCCAAGAGACCCAGTACTTC
CASSESVQETQYF
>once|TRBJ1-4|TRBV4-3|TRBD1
TGCGCCAGCAGCCTTAGCCAGGGGGGACAGGGAGGCGAAAAACTGTTTTTT
CASSLSQGGQGGEKLFF
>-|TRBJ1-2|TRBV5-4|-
TGTGCCAGCAGCCCGGGACGTTACGGGGACTATGGCTACACCTTC
CASSPGRYGDYGYTF
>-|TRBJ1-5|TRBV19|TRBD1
TGTGCCAGTAGATCGGGACAGGTTATACTTTTT
CASRSGQVILF
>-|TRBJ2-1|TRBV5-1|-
TGCGCCAGCAGCTTGGGGGGGACGAGCTCCTACAATGAGCAGTTCTTC
CASSLGGTSSYNEQFF
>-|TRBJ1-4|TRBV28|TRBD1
TGTGCCAGCAAACAGGGGGCGAGAGAAAAACTGTTTTTT
CASKQGAREKLFF
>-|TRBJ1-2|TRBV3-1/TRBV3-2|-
TGTGCCAGCAGCCAAGGGAGGGTTGGCTACACCTTC
CASSQGRVGYTF
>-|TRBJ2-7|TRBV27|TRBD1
TGTGCCAGCAGCCCGGGACAGAGCTACGAGCAGTACTTC
CASSPGQSYEQYF
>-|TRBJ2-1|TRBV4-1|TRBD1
TGCGCCAGCAGCCAAGGCTGGACAGGGCACAATGAGCAGTTCTTC
CASSQGWTGHNEQFF
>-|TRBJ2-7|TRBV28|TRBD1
TGTGCCAGCAGTACACCGGGACAGGGAGGCTACGAGCAGTACTTC
CASSTPGQGGYEQYF
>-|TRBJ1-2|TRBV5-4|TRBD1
TGTGCCAGCAGCTCCGGACAGGGCTGGAACTATGGCTACACCTTC
CASSSGQGWNYGYTF
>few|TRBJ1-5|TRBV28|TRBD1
TGTGCCAGCAGTTTATGGACAGGGGGCAATCAGCCCCAGCATTTT
CASSLWTGGNQPQHF
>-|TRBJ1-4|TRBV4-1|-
TGCGCCAGCAGCCAAGGCGGGACACCAACTAATGAAAAACTGTTTTTT
CASSQGGTPTNEKLFF
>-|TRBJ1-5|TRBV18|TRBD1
TGTGCCAGCTCACCACTGGGACAGGTCAATCAGCCCCAGCATTTT
CASSPLGQVNQPQHF
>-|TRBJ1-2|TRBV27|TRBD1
TGTGCCAGCAGGGGTTCGGACAGGGCCTATGGCTACACCTTC
CASRGSDRAYGYTF
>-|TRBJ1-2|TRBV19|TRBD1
TGTGCCAGTAGAATGGGACAGAACTATGGCTACACCTTC
CASRMGQNYGYTF
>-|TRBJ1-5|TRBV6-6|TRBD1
TGTGCCAGCAGCAGGACAGGGGGCAATCAGCCCCAGCATTTT
CASSRTGGNQPQHF
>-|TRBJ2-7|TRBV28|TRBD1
TGTGCCAGCCTGAAACCAGGACAGGGTACCTACGAGCAGTACTTC
CASLKPGQGTYEQYF
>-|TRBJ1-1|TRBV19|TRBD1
TGTGCCAGCAACCGGGACAGGGTGGGGAACACTGAAGCTTTCTTT
CASNRDRVGNTEAFF
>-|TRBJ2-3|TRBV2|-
TGTGCCAGCAGTGAGTACAGGCGAGATACGCAGTATTTT
CASSEYRRDTQYF
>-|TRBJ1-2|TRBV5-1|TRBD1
TGCGCCAGCAGCTTGGATAGGACAGGGGGTGACACCTTC
CASSLDRTGGDTF
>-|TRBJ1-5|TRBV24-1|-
TGTGCCACCAGTGGGGGGGGAGGTAGCAATCAACCCCAGCATTTT
CATSGGGGSNQPQHF
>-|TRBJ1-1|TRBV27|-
TGTGCCAGCAGTTTGGCAGGGTTTGAAGCTTTCTTT
CASSLAGFEAFF
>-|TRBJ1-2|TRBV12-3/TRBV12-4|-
TGTGCCAGCAGCCTTGAGACTCTTGACTTC
CASSLETLDF
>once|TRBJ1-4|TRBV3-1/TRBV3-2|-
TGTGCCAGCAGCCGCGGTACCGCCTTAGGTGAAAAACTGTTTTTT
CASSRGTALGEKLFF
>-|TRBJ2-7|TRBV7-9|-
TGTGCCAGCAGCTTCGAGGGCAGGGATCCCTACGAGCAGTACTTC
CASSFEGRDPYEQYF
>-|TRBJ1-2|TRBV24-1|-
TGTGCCACCAGTGATCGGCGTAACTATGGCTACACCTTC
CATSDRRNYGYTF